What follows are 2 T cell receptor beta chains derived from one specimen sequenced in a study of high-grade serous ovarian cancer treatment subgroups. Tumor samples were obtained before definitive surgery or chemotherapy. Assay used: immunoSEQ multiplex PCR; TCRdb lists only in-frame clones, some missing. The table has a few thousand clones, 55% to 75% seen once; the top ten hold roughly 12%. Sequencing used tumor tissue. Receptors originate from a human donor with high-grade serous ovarian cancer.

This chain links TRBV29-1 with TRBJ1-3; perhaps TRBD1 as D (5 bases). The CDR3 loop spans 15 amino acids. Germline V gene lookup returns CDR1 SQVTM and CDR2 ANQGSEA. Trimming removed 4 bases from V and 1 base from J, with 14 bases in between. CDR3 loop: CSVAGGDRSGNTIYF. The CDR3 DNA reads TGCAGCGTTGCCGGCGGAGACAGATCTGGAAACACCATATATTTT.

The chain links TRBV5-4 to TRBJ2-5; D is ambiguous. This CDR3 has 14 residues. V lost 2 bases, J lost 1 base, and 9 bases lay in between. Germline V lookup: CDR1 SGHNT, CDR2 YYREEE (reference sequence). CDR3 DNA sequence: TGTGCCAGCAGCTTCCGCCCCGGCCAAGAGACCCAGTACTTC. Protein product: CASSFRPGQETQYF. Supplemented by reference TRBV5-4 and TRBJ2-5, the full variable domain reads ETGVTQSPTHLIKTRGQQVTLRCSSQSGHNTVSWYQQALGQGPQFIFQYYREEENGRGNFPPRFSGLQFPNYSSELNVNALELDDSALYLCASSFRPGQETQYFGPGTRLLVL.